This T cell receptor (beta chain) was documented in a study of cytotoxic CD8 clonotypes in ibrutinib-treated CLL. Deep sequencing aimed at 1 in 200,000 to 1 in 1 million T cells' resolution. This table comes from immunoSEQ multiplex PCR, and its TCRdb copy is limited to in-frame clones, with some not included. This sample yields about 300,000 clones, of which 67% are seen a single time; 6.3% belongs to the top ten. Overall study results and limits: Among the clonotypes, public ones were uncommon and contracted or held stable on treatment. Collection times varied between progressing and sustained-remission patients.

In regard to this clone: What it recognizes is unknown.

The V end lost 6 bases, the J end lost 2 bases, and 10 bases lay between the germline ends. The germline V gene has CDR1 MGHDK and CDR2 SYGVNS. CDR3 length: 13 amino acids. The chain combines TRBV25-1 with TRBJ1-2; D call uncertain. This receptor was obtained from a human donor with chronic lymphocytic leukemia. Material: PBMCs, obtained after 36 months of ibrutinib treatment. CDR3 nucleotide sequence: TGTGCCAGCAGGGACGGAGGAAACTATGGCTACACCTTC. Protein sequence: CASRDGGNYGYTF.